The sequence of this T cell receptor (beta chain) was determined in a study of identical twins. Concerning this clonotype: As yet, its antigen is unknown. Given a much more abundant clone one base away, this may be a read error.

Regarding the study as a whole: One should note that invariant MAIT and iNKT cells could partly confound zero-insertion analyses. Sharing of beta out-of-frame sequences by twins showed a weaker excess.

CDR1 is LGHDT and CDR2 is YNNKEL in the germline V gene (reference sequence). The V end was cut by 0 bases, the J end by 4 bases, with 15 bases between. CDR3 length: 17 amino acids. TCRdb ran MiXCR on the 5' RACE reads and lists one entry per CDR3 protein. The sample carries about 730,000 distinct CDR3 sequences, 21% recorded once. This sample also belongs to another study, concerning T cells expressing NK-cell markers. That study reports: CD3+CD56+NKG2C+, CD3+CD56+NKG2C- and CD3+CD56-NKG2C+ T cells, once sorted, supplied the TCR beta repertoires. Dominant NKG2C+ clonotypes accounted for roughly 1.0-8% of CD8+ T cells in six donors.

The sample was PBMCs. The chain uses TRBV3-1 and TRBJ2-2; D remains ambiguous. The source of this sequence is a young woman in good health. In DNA form, the CDR3 reads TGTGCCAGCAGCCAAGACTTGGGTATGAAACTCACCGGGGAGCTGTTTTTT. Its protein product is CASSQDLGMKLTGELFF.